These 25 T cell receptor beta chains were all obtained from the same sample, sequenced in a study of T-cell memory formation after mild COVID-19. Each CDR3 protein is one row after TCRdb ran MiXCR on the 5' RACE reads. The sample holds about 210,000 distinct CDR3 sequences; around 30% are singletons and the top ten take around 10%. Sequencing was performed on PBMCs or a T cell subset sorted from them (not recorded which). These receptors all come from an adult woman who had mild COVID-19 (a few samples of this study predate the infection). Cell type and time point are not known.

This chain connects TRBV15 to TRBJ1-5, with D uncertain. Germline V gives CDR1 LNHNV, CDR2 YYDKDF (reference sequence). The CDR3 has 18 amino acids. The V and J ends lost 0 bases and 4 bases respectively, with 19 bases between them. CDR3 in amino acids: CATSRDSVLGLRNQPQHF. The CDR3 DNA is TGTGCCACCAGCAGAGATTCAGTCTTGGGTCTTCGGAATCAGCCCCAGCATTTT.

This clonotype occurred a few times. This rearrangement joins TRBV6-5 to TRBJ2-3; no reliable D call. Germline V gene data show CDR1 as MNHEY and CDR2 as SVGAGI. CDR3 length equals 16 residues. Trimming took 5 bases from V and 0 from J, leaving 15 bases between them. CDR3 coding DNA: TGTGCCAGCAGTGGCCCAAGGTGGTCTAGCACAGATACGCAGTATTTT. Its translation is CASSGPRWSSTDTQYF.

This clonotype was observed a single time. The V and J genes are TRBV7-8 and TRBJ1-1; unclear D gene. The germline V and J ends were trimmed by 5 bases and 3 bases, with 13 bases remaining between them. Germline V CDR1 and CDR2: SGHVS, FQNEAQ. The CDR3 is 14 amino acids. The CDR3: CASSVRSSDTEAFF. The CDR3 DNA reads as TGTGCCAGCAGCGTGAGAAGTAGTGACACTGAAGCTTTCTTT.

This clonotype was recorded a few times. The chain joins TRBV15 to TRBJ2-7; maybe TRBD2 (6 bases). In germline, CDR1 is LNHNV, CDR2 YYDKDF (reference sequence). The V and J ends lost 6 bases and 3 bases respectively, with 15 bases between them. The CDR3 is made up of 14 amino acids. CDR3 sequence: CATSKWGESYEQYF. CDR3 DNA: TGTGCCACCAGTAAGTGGGGGGAAAGCTACGAGCAGTACTTC. The full variable domain, completed using reference TRBV15 and TRBJ2-7, is DAMVIQNPRYQVTQFGKPVTLSCSQTLNHNVMYWYQQKSSQAPKLLFHYYDKDFNNEADTPDNFQSRRPNTSFCFLDIRSPGLGDTAMYLCATSKWGESYEQYFGPGTRLTVT.

The chain couples TRBV29-1 to TRBJ2-1; 7 bases agree with TRBD2. Germline values: CDR1 SQVTM, CDR2 ANQGSEA. CDR3 length: 13 residues. Unmatched junction bases numbered 7, after V lost 5 bases and J lost 6 bases. The CDR3 sequence: CSVSRGNPNEQFF. The CDR3 DNA follows: TGCAGCGTTTCGCGGGGGAACCCCAATGAGCAGTTCTTC.

This clonotype was seen just once. The chain recombines TRBV7-9 with TRBJ1-1; TRBD1 matches 12 bases. The CDR3 has 15 residues. V was clipped by 3 bases and J by 5 bases; unmatched bases: 4. Germline V gene sequence: CDR1 SEHNR, CDR2 FQNEAQ (reference sequence). The CDR3 DNA is TGTGCCAGCAGCTTTGGGACAGGGGGCTGGACTGAAGCTTTCTTT. Translating it yields CASSFGTGGWTEAFF.

The chain recombines TRBV30 with TRBJ1-3, with D possibly being TRBD1 (5 bases). The ends were cut back, 5 bases at V and 0 bases at J, with 11 bases in the middle. Per germline, CDR1 GTSNPN and CDR2 SVGIG (reference sequence). This CDR3 spans 14 amino acids. The CDR3 sequence: CAWDRRVSGNTIYF. CDR3 in DNA: TGTGCCTGGGACAGACGTGTCTCTGGAAACACCATATATTTT.

V and J are TRBV7-9 and TRBJ2-1, with 15 bases that match TRBD2. V lost 4 bases to trimming and J lost 9 bases; unmatched junction nucleotides: 7. Per the germline V gene, CDR1 is SEHNR and CDR2 is FQNEAQ (reference sequence). This CDR3 comprises 16 residues. The CDR3 sequence: CASSSRTSGGAGEQFF. CDR3 nucleotide sequence: TGTGCCAGCAGCTCGAGGACTAGCGGGGGGGCTGGTGAGCAGTTCTTC.

CDR3 nucleotides: TGTGCCAGCAGCTTATGGACAGGGGGAGACACTGAAGCTTTCTTT. Translation gives CASSLWTGGDTEAFF. The rearrangement links TRBV11-1 to TRBJ1-1, with TRBD1 identical over 10 bases. Germline loops: CDR1 SGHAT, CDR2 FQDESV (reference sequence). The CDR3 length is 15 residues. After removal of 2 bases from V and 3 bases from J, the junction contained 3 bases not matched to a gene.

The chain employs TRBV4-3 and TRBJ2-7, with D perhaps matching TRBD1 or TRBD2 (7 bases each). The V end was cut by 3 bases, the J end by 6 bases, with 15 bases between. The CDR3 length is 14 residues. Germline V gene data show CDR1 as LGHNA and CDR2 as YSLEER. The CDR3 region is CASSHGLDRAEQYF. CDR3 nucleotide sequence: TGCGCCAGCAGCCACGGACTAGACAGGGCCGAGCAGTACTTC.

This rearrangement joins TRBV20-1 to TRBJ1-6; the D gene is possibly TRBD1 (6 bases). This CDR3 is built from 15 residues. CDR1 and CDR2 from the germline V gene are DFQATT and SNEGSKA (reference sequence). V lost 6 bases and J lost 0, with 12 bases in between. The CDR3 sequence: CSARQEGSYNSPLHF. DNA of the CDR3: TGCAGTGCGAGACAGGAGGGCTCCTATAATTCACCCCTCCACTTT.

The table lists this clonotype with a few counts. V and J are TRBV7-8 and TRBJ2-5; 12 positions agree with TRBD2. The ends lost 3 bases at V and 4 bases at J; junction bases unmatched: 6. The CDR3 sequence is 16 residues long. CDR1 and CDR2 from the germline V gene are SGHVS and FQNEAQ. The CDR3 DNA is TGTGCCAGCAGCTTGACTAGCGGGGGATCGGGAGAGACCCAGTACTTC. The encoded protein is CASSLTSGGSGETQYF.

The DNA of the CDR3 is TGTGCCAGCAGCTTGGGACTAGCGGGGGGAAGAATAGATACGCAGTATTTT. Its translation is CASSLGLAGGRIDTQYF. V usage is TRBV7-9 and J usage is TRBJ2-3; 15 bases fit TRBD2. The junction had 6 bases not matched to a gene; V was cut back by 3 bases and J by 5 bases. The germline V gene encodes CDR1 SEHNR and CDR2 FQNEAQ (reference sequence). The CDR3 totals 17 residues.

This clonotype showed up many times. This chain joins TRBV6-1 and TRBJ2-3; D is unresolved. The CDR3 has 13 amino acids. CDR1 and CDR2 (germline): MNHNS, SASEGT. Trimming cost V 2 bases and J 5 bases, with 8 bases left between them. The chain's CDR3 is CASSENPLDTQYF. Written as DNA, the CDR3 is TGTGCCAGCAGTGAAAACCCCCTAGATACGCAGTATTTT.

The chain couples TRBV30 to TRBJ2-7; 10 bases match TRBD1. Germline V lookup: CDR1 GTSNPN, CDR2 SVGIG (reference sequence). V was clipped by 0 bases and J by 4 bases; unmatched bases: 18. The CDR3 contains 19 residues. The CDR3: CAWSVTPTGTGTGVYEQYF. For the CDR3, the DNA is TGTGCCTGGAGTGTGACCCCAACGGGGACCGGGACAGGGGTATACGAGCAGTACTTC.

This clonotype was recorded a few times. This chain links TRBV19 with TRBJ2-3; either TRBD1 or TRBD2 may supply D (5 bases each). CDR1 is LNHDA and CDR2 is SQIVND in the germline V gene (reference sequence). The CDR3 is made up of 12 amino acids. V shed 10 bases and J shed 1 base, with 9 bases lying between them. The CDR3 DNA reads as TGTGCCATCGGGACGGGCACAGATACGCAGTATTTT. As protein: CAIGTGTDTQYF. Supplemented by reference TRBV19 and TRBJ2-3, the full variable domain reads DGGITQSPKYLFRKEGQNVTLSCEQNLNHDAMYWYRQDPGQGLRLIYYSQIVNDFQKGDIAEGYSVSREKKESFPLTVTSAQKNPTAFYLCAIGTGTDTQYFGPGTRLTVL.

The CDR3 sequence: CSAGKGGGADNEQFF. The CDR3 nucleotides read TGCAGTGCTGGGAAGGGAGGGGGGGCTGACAATGAGCAGTTCTTC. The V and J genes are TRBV20-1 and TRBJ2-1; D is perhaps TRBD2 (7 bases). Trimming removed 5 bases from V and 5 bases from J, with 19 bases in between. The CDR3 extends over 15 amino acids. The germline gives CDR1 DFQATT, CDR2 SNEGSKA (reference sequence).

This chain joins TRBV5-1 and TRBJ1-2; D unresolved. The V end lost 0 bases, the J end lost 0 bases, and 9 bases lay between the germline ends. Germline V gives CDR1 SGHRS, CDR2 YFSETQ. The CDR3 covers 15 residues. The CDR3 region has the DNA TGCGCCAGCAGCTTGGTAGCAGGCTCTAACTATGGCTACACCTTC. It yields the protein CASSLVAGSNYGYTF.

This sequence joins TRBV9 and TRBJ1-1, with 9 bases matching TRBD1. This CDR3 is 15 amino acids long. The germline gives CDR1 SGDLS, CDR2 YYNGEE. The V and J ends lost 6 bases and 1 base, in that order; junction bases with no gene match: 7. Written as DNA, the CDR3 is TGTGCCAGCACCAGACTGGGACAGGGGAACACTGAAGCTTTCTTT. Translated, it gives CASTRLGQGNTEAFF.

This clonotype was detected a few times. The chain recombines TRBV6-5 with TRBJ2-3; D call uncertain. V lost 1 base and J lost 4, with 9 bases in between. The CDR3 spans 14 residues. CDR1 and CDR2 from the germline V gene are MNHEY and SVGAGI. The DNA of the CDR3 is TGTGCCAGCAGTTACTTCGGTCAGGCAGATACGCAGTATTTT. Encoded protein: CASSYFGQADTQYF.

The chain couples TRBV11-2 to TRBJ1-5, with D unclear. Trimming removed 2 bases from V and 7 bases from J, with 6 bases in between. The CDR3 is made up of 12 amino acids. From germline, CDR1 is SGHAT and CDR2 FQNNGV. CDR3 DNA: TGTGCCAGCAGCTTACCCTCCCAGCCCCAGCATTTT. Encoded protein: CASSLPSQPQHF.

This clonotype was counted between two and nine times. This chain uses TRBV12-3 or TRBV12-4 with TRBJ2-2; no clear D gene. This CDR3 has 14 amino acids. V lost 10 bases, J lost 5 bases, and 17 bases lay in between. The DNA for the CDR3 is TGTGCCATCCTTAGGGCCAGTCGGACCGGGGAGCTGTTTTTT. Encoded protein: CAILRASRTGELFF.

The chain is built from TRBV14 and TRBJ2-5; tentative D call: TRBD1 (6 bases). In germline, CDR1 is SGHDN, CDR2 FVKESK. The CDR3 extends over 16 amino acids. Trimming shortened V by 2 bases and J by 5 bases, and 18 bases separated the two germline ends. Written as DNA, the CDR3 is TGTGCCAGCAGCCAACTCACGCCAGGGGCTGGGGAGACCCAGTACTTC. Translation gives CASSQLTPGAGETQYF.

The chain carries TRBV3-1 and TRBJ2-1; 8 bases align to TRBD2. After removal of 1 base from V and 10 bases from J, the junction contained 6 bases not matched to a gene. Germline CDR1 reads LGHDT; CDR2 reads YNNKEL (reference sequence). The CDR3 loop spans 14 amino acids. CDR3: CASSQAWASGEQFF. The CDR3 DNA sequence: TGTGCCAGCAGCCAAGCTTGGGCTAGCGGGGAGCAGTTCTTC.

The chain recombines TRBV13 with TRBJ1-5; 10 bases agree with TRBD1. The CDR3 length is 16 residues. Germline V gives CDR1 PRHDT, CDR2 FYEKMQ (reference sequence). Losses at the gene ends were 4 bases for V and 6 bases for J; bases not matched to a gene: 9. This chain's CDR3 is CASSSAGQGGGQPQHF. CDR3 DNA: TGTGCCAGCAGCTCGGCCGGACAGGGGGGCGGTCAGCCCCAGCATTTT.